This TCR beta chain was sequenced for a study of Graves' ophthalmopathy and Graves' hyperthyroidism. At the level of the study: Being free of ophthalmopathy for 18 months of follow-up defined stable hyperthyroidism.

From RNA, the CDR3 regions of TCR beta chains were amplified and sequenced. First-round RT-PCR relied on HTBI primers, and a second-round multiplex PCR came next. TCRdb independently ran MiXCR on the multiplex PCR reads; one entry per CDR3 protein. The sample has more than 1,000,000 distinct CDR3 sequences; around a third are singletons. This clonotype was counted at least ten times. The antigen remains undetermined. Orbital computed tomography, thyroid ultrasound, TRAb, serum thyroxine and clinical symptoms formed the basis of diagnosis. The CDR3 is made up of 14 amino acids. The junction had 2 bases not matched to a gene; V was cut back by 1 base and J by 0 bases. Per the germline V gene, CDR1 is DFQATT and CDR2 is SNEGSKA (reference sequence). Overall study results and limits: The model flagged ophthalmopathy progression at roughly 71% sensitivity and around 77% specificity.

This chain joins TRBV20-1 and TRBJ2-7; 8 bases are shared with TRBD1. The sample taken for sequencing was peripheral blood or thyroid tissue (not recorded which). This TCR was recovered from an adult man with Graves' hyperthyroidism. The CDR3 loop reads CSARVGQGSYEQYF. The CDR3 coding sequence is TGCAGTGCTAGAGTAGGACAGGGCTCCTACGAGCAGTACTTC.